This entry lists 22 T cell receptor beta chains sequenced from one sample in a study of identical twins. In TCRdb, the 5' RACE reads were re-called with MiXCR into one record per CDR3 protein. Of 400,000 to 550,000 distinct CDR3 sequences in the sample, roughly a quarter were seen once. This sample was shared with a second study, whose subject was T cells expressing NK-cell markers.

The sequenced material came from CD4+ T cells sorted from blood. The receptors shown here come from a woman between 18 and 30 years old in good health.

This clonotype was observed a handful of times. The genes are TRBV4-3 and TRBJ2-7; D is unresolved. CDR1 and CDR2 (germline): LGHNA, YSLEER. The CDR3 has 13 residues. The V gene lost 5 bases and the J gene lost 4 bases, with 12 bases spanning the gap. CDR3 amino acids: CASSFRVAYEQYF. The DNA of the CDR3 is TGCGCCAGCAGCTTTAGGGTAGCATACGAGCAGTACTTC.

In this sample, this clonotype turned up a few times. The chain combines TRBV7-9 with TRBJ2-1, with D perhaps matching TRBD2 (6 bases). In germline, CDR1 is SEHNR, CDR2 FQNEAQ (reference sequence). V was trimmed by 9 bases and J by 9 bases, leaving 9 bases between them. The CDR3 spans 10 residues. The CDR3 DNA sequence: TGTGCCAGTGGGGGGTCTGAGCAGTTCTTC. Translation gives CASGGSEQFF.

The J gene is TRBJ2-7, the V gene TRBV3-1; D is perhaps TRBD2 (6 bases). V lost 3 bases to trimming and J lost 6 bases, with 9 bases between them. The germline CDR1 and CDR2 sequences are LGHDT and YNNKEL (reference sequence). The CDR3 sequence is 12 residues long. The CDR3 here is CASSHGGREQYF. The CDR3 DNA reads TGTGCCAGCAGCCACGGAGGGCGCGAGCAGTACTTC.

This chain connects TRBV6-5 to TRBJ2-2; TRBD2 matches 10 bases. CDR1 and CDR2 (germline): MNHEY, SVGAGI. The CDR3 totals 15 residues. With V trimmed by 5 bases and J by 1 base, 1 base remained unmatched. The DNA for the CDR3 is TGTGCCAGCAGTACTAGCGGGAAGAACACCGGGGAGCTGTTTTTT. Residues: CASSTSGKNTGELFF.

This clonotype was observed a few times. The chain has TRBV12-3 or TRBV12-4 and TRBJ2-3; possible D gene TRBD2, 6 bases. The CDR3 length is 18 residues. V gave up 3 bases and J gave up 4 bases, with 23 bases separating them. The CDR3 nucleotides are TGTGCCAGCAGTTTCGGGGGAACTAGCTCCTCCCGCGCAGATACGCAGTATTTT. The encoded protein is CASSFGGTSSSRADTQYF.

This clonotype was detected a few times. The DNA for the CDR3 is TGTGCCATCAGTACTAGCGGGAGAGGTAATGAGCAGTTCTTC. Protein sequence: CAISTSGRGNEQFF. This chain links TRBV10-3 with TRBJ2-1, with 11 bases lining up with TRBD2. CDR3 length: 14 residues. The V and J ends lost 5 bases and 7 bases, in that order; junction bases with no gene match: 4. CDR1 is ENHRY and CDR2 is SYGVKD in the germline V gene.

This clonotype was detected a few times. CDR3 sequence reads: CASSEPRPGAEAFF. Here the CDR3 DNA reads TGTGCCAGCAGTGAGCCGCGGCCGGGGGCTGAAGCTTTCTTT. The chain combines TRBV25-1 with TRBJ1-1; D possibly corresponds to TRBD1 (5 bases). The germline gives CDR1 MGHDK, CDR2 SYGVNS. Between the trimmed V and J ends, which lost 3 bases and 6 bases, there was a span of 14 bases. The CDR3 extends over 14 amino acids.

The chain uses TRBV20-1 and TRBJ2-1, with D unclear. There are 16 residues in the CDR3. Looked up from germline, CDR1 is DFQATT and CDR2 is SNEGSKA (reference sequence). V was trimmed by 6 bases and J by 0 bases, leaving 18 bases between them. CDR3 in DNA: TGCAGTGCCATAGTGAAGGGTCGAGGCTCCTACAATGAGCAGTTCTTC. This gives the protein CSAIVKGRGSYNEQFF.

V usage is TRBV5-1 and J usage is TRBJ2-2; 8 nucleotides agree with TRBD1. The V and J ends lost 4 bases and 6 bases, in that order; junction bases with no gene match: 5. Per germline, CDR1 SGHRS and CDR2 YFSETQ. The CDR3 is made up of 14 amino acids. DNA of the CDR3: TGCGCCAGCAGCCAGGACAGGGTGTCCGGGGAGCTGTTTTTT. Its protein product is CASSQDRVSGELFF.

This clonotype appeared a few times. The chain employs TRBV20-1 and TRBJ1-2; D gene unclear. Germline-derived CDR1 and CDR2 are DFQATT and SNEGSKA (reference sequence). CDR3 length equals 12 residues. V was pared by 2 bases and J by 2 bases, with 6 bases between. DNA for the CDR3: TGCAGTGCTAGACTCGGGAACTATGGCTACACCTTC. Amino acids: CSARLGNYGYTF.

The rearrangement links TRBV5-1 to TRBJ2-7; 12 bases are a match to TRBD2. J was trimmed by 7 bases and V by 3 bases; bases with no gene match: 8. The CDR3 loop spans 15 amino acids. The germline gives CDR1 SGHRS, CDR2 YFSETQ. The CDR3 nucleotides are TGCGCCAGCAGCTCCTCTAGCGGGGGGGCGAAGGAGCAGTACTTC. Residues: CASSSSSGGAKEQYF.

This clonotype was detected only once. The rearrangement links TRBV18 to TRBJ2-2; D is possibly TRBD2 (5 bases). Looked up from germline, CDR1 is KGHSH and CDR2 is LQKENI. The CDR3 runs to 14 residues. The ends were cut back, 5 bases at V and 4 bases at J, with 11 bases in the middle. The DNA for the CDR3 is TGTGCCAGCTCAGCGGCCGGGATCACCGGGGAGCTGTTTTTT. As protein: CASSAAGITGELFF.

The rearrangement links TRBV5-1 to TRBJ2-7; no reliable D call. V was clipped by 4 bases and J by 2 bases, with 16 bases between them. In germline, CDR1 is SGHRS, CDR2 YFSETQ. CDR3 size: 15 residues. The CDR3 reads CASSPRVGPTYEQYF. CDR3 DNA: TGCGCCAGCAGCCCTAGGGTAGGACCTACCTACGAGCAGTACTTC.

The sample holds a few counts of this clonotype. This chain links TRBV5-1 with TRBJ1-2, with unresolved D. Germline V gene lookup returns CDR1 SGHRS and CDR2 YFSETQ. The CDR3 contains 15 residues. Trimming shortened V by 3 bases and J by 2 bases, and 14 bases separated the two germline ends. The CDR3 protein is CASSWASGENYGYTF. As DNA, the CDR3 is TGCGCCAGCAGCTGGGCGAGTGGAGAAAACTATGGCTACACCTTC. Variable domain in full (rest from reference TRBV5-1 and TRBJ1-2): KAGVTQTPRYLIKTRGQQVTLSCSPISGHRSVSWYQQTPGQGLQFLFEYFSETQRNKGNFPGRFSGRQFSNSRSEMNVSTLELGDSALYLCASSWASGENYGYTFGSGTRLTVV.

The chain links TRBV11-2 to TRBJ2-7; D not resolved. CDR3 length: 14 amino acids. Trimming pared 5 bases from V and 1 base from J, leaving 12 bases between. Germline V CDR1 and CDR2: SGHAT, FQNNGV. The CDR3 nucleotides are TGTGCCAGCAGCCTCACTACGGCTTCCTACGAGCAGTACTTC. This encodes CASSLTTASYEQYF.

V gene TRBV20-1 combines with J gene TRBJ2-1; the D is unclear. Looked up from germline, CDR1 is DFQATT and CDR2 is SNEGSKA (reference sequence). Trimming took 6 bases from V and 5 from J, leaving 8 bases between them. The CDR3 has 11 residues. The CDR3 DNA reads as TGCAGTGCCAGCCCCAACAATGAGCAGTTCTTC. Translation: CSASPNNEQFF.

The chain uses TRBV27 and TRBJ2-7; 8 bases line up with TRBD1. The CDR3 is 14 residues long. The V and J ends lost 2 bases and 5 bases, in that order; junction bases with no gene match: 5. Germline-derived CDR1 and CDR2 are MNHEY and SMNVEV (reference sequence). CDR3 loop: CASSLNRGYDEQYF. The DNA for the CDR3 is TGTGCCAGCAGTTTAAACAGGGGGTACGACGAGCAGTACTTC.

In this sample, this clonotype turned up a few times. The chain uses TRBV3-1 and TRBJ1-3, with D hard to call. The V gene's germline CDR1 is LGHDT and CDR2 YNNKEL (reference sequence). This CDR3 contains 16 residues. V gave up 4 bases and J gave up 0 bases, with 13 bases separating them. The CDR3 DNA reads as TGTGCCAGCAGCCCAGGCGGGATCCTCTCTGGAAACACCATATATTTT. Translating gives CASSPGGILSGNTIYF.

In this sample, this clonotype turned up a few times. The rearrangement links TRBV12-5 to TRBJ2-1; 7 bases fit TRBD1. Trimming took 1 base from V and 7 from J; bases not matched to a gene: 1. The CDR3 runs to 13 residues. Germline V gives CDR1 LGHNT, CDR2 FRNRAP. CDR3 region: CASGLEQGNEQFF. The CDR3 coding sequence is TGTGCTAGTGGTTTGGAACAGGGGAATGAGCAGTTCTTC. Supplemented by reference TRBV12-5 and TRBJ2-1, the full variable domain reads DARVTQTPRHKVTEMGQEVTMRCQPILGHNTVFWYRQTMMQGLELLAYFRNRAPLDDSGMPKDRFSAEMPDATLATLKIQPSEPRDSAVYFCASGLEQGNEQFFGPGTRLTVL.

V usage is TRBV7-8 and J usage is TRBJ2-2; 10 nucleotides align to TRBD2. In germline, CDR1 is SGHVS, CDR2 FQNEAQ. V was pared by 5 bases and J by 4 bases, with 4 bases of the junction left unmatched. The CDR3 length is 15 residues. CDR3: CASSGVAGGTGELFF. The CDR3 bases are TGTGCCAGCAGCGGGGTAGCGGGAGGCACCGGGGAGCTGTTTTTT.

The chain has TRBV14 and TRBJ1-4; the D is unclear. The CDR3 is made up of 15 amino acids. Germline values: CDR1 SGHDN, CDR2 FVKESK. V was clipped by 1 base and J by 5 bases, with 11 bases between them. In nucleotides, the CDR3 is TGTGCCAGCAGCCAAGTACAGCTCAGAAATGAAAAACTGTTTTTT. The encoded protein is CASSQVQLRNEKLFF.

This clonotype was observed a few times. V usage is TRBV6-5 and J usage is TRBJ2-7; D unresolved. Germline loops: CDR1 MNHEY, CDR2 SVGAGI. V was clipped by 2 bases and J by 3 bases, with 14 bases between them. The CDR3 is made up of 15 amino acids. CDR3 DNA: TGTGCCAGCAGTTACCCGAGCCTTGTAAACTACGAGCAGTACTTC. It codes for CASSYPSLVNYEQYF.